This T cell receptor (beta chain) was sequenced for a study of T-cell memory formation after mild COVID-19. TCR alpha and TCR beta cDNA libraries carrying sample barcodes and UMIs were produced by 5'RACE using constant-segment primers. TCRdb redid the calling of the 5' RACE reads with MiXCR, one entry per CDR3 protein. The sample carries roughly 150,000 distinct CDR3 sequences, under 15% recorded once. Regarding this clonotype: Its antigen is not identified.

Study-wide findings and caveats: Second-wave clones with a day 37 peak had unconfirmed SARS-CoV-2 specificity. Memory sampled before infection contained some responding clones, suggesting cross-reactive memory joined.

CDR3 length equals 15 residues. Trimming took 0 bases from V and 10 from J; bases not matched to a gene: 8. The germline CDR1 and CDR2 sequences are MNHEY and SVGAGI. The sequencing input was PBMCs or a T cell subset sorted from them (not recorded which). This receptor was identified in a man between 18 and 29 years old who had mild COVID-19 (a few samples of this study predate the infection). Cell type and time point are not known. This chain connects TRBV6-5 to TRBJ1-4; 7 bases map to TRBD1. Written as DNA, the CDR3 is TGTGCCAGCAGTTACTCCAAGGGGGCTAAGCGAAAACTGTTTTTT. Residues: CASSYSKGAKRKLFF.